The rows below give T cell receptor beta chains drawn from one sample of a study of beta chain features in type 1 diabetes. The assay was immunoSEQ multiplex PCR, and TCRdb's table has in-frame clones only and misses some. The sample has about 700,000 clones, about an eighth seen once. Sequencing was done on a sample of naive CD4+ T cells from blood. Receptors were obtained from a man aged 18 to 30 with type 1 diabetes. CDR3s include the opening cysteine and the closing phenylalanine or tryptophan. Fields, in order: clone size, V gene, D gene, J gene, CDR3 DNA, CDR3 protein. D genes are given only for firm matches. Some rows mark clone size as missing; the rest say once, few, many or name a class of expanded clone.

>.|TRBV5-1|.|TRBJ2-5
TGCGCCAGCAGCTTGGTCTGGATGGCAGGACCGCGAGAGACCCAGTACTTC
CASSLVWMAGPRETQYF
>few|TRBV28|.|TRBJ1-5
TGTGCCAGCAGCGGGGGATATCAGCCCCAGCATTTT
CASSGGYQPQHF
>.|TRBV18|.|TRBJ1-6
TGTGCCAGCTCAGGCGGGTCCAATTCACCCCTCCACTTT
CASSGGSNSPLHF
>few|TRBV6-6|.|TRBJ2-3
TGTGCCAGCAGCTCATCCGGGATCTCGGAACAGTATTTT
CASSSSGISEQYF
>.|TRBV10-2|TRBD2|TRBJ2-5
TGCGCCAGCAGTGAACTAGCGGGGTGGCAAGAGACCCAGTACTTC
CASSELAGWQETQYF
>.|TRBV28|.|TRBJ2-7
TGTGCCAGCAGTTCCCCGGGGGACTACGAGCAGTACTTC
CASSSPGDYEQYF
>.|TRBV10-1|.|TRBJ2-2
TGCGCCAGCAGTGGTACTTACACCGGGGAGCTGTTTTTT
CASSGTYTGELFF
>few|TRBV5-4|TRBD2|TRBJ2-3
TGTGCCAGCAGCTACTACTTAGCGGGGAGCACAGATACGCAGTATTTT
CASSYYLAGSTDTQYF
>few|TRBV13|.|TRBJ2-7
TGTGCCAGCAGCTTAGGCGGCAGGGGCGGCGAGCAGTACTTC
CASSLGGRGGEQYF
>.|TRBV6-5|.|TRBJ1-2
TGTGCCAGCAGTTACTCCGACCGCTACTATGGCTACACCTTC
CASSYSDRYYGYTF
>few|TRBV5-6|.|TRBJ2-3
TGTGCCAGCAGTAAATCGGGGCCAGATACGCAGTATTTT
CASSKSGPDTQYF
>few|TRBV7-9|.|TRBJ2-4
TGTGCCAGCAGCCCTGGGAGTAGGGTTGGCAAAAACATTCAGTACTTC
CASSPGSRVGKNIQYF
>.|TRBV4-1|TRBD1|TRBJ1-6
TGCGCCAGCAGTCCGGGACAGGACCCCATGGCCCTCCACTTT
CASSPGQDPMALHF
>few|TRBV30|.|TRBJ2-7
TGTGCCTGGAGTGTCGGGGCGGGGAATTTGTACGAGCAGTACTTC
CAWSVGAGNLYEQYF
>.|TRBV20-1|.|TRBJ1-1
TGCAGTACTGGGGTGAACACTGAAGCTTTCTTT
CSTGVNTEAFF
>.|TRBV29-1|TRBD2|TRBJ2-5
TGCAGCGTTGCCCGGGTAGCGGGGGGGGAGACCCAGTACTTC
CSVARVAGGETQYF
>.|TRBV25-1|.|TRBJ2-3
TGTGCCAGCACCTCGTATTCAGGCGCAGCTAGTACGCAGTATTTT
CASTSYSGAASTQYF
>few|TRBV7-9|TRBD1|TRBJ1-1
TGTGCCAGCAGCTTGGCAGGGGGAGTGAACACTGAAGCTTTCTTT
CASSLAGGVNTEAFF
>few|TRBV7-9|TRBD1|TRBJ2-7
TGTGCCAGCAGCTGGCCGGGACAGGGTAGCGAGCAGTACTTC
CASSWPGQGSEQYF
>.|TRBV29-1|.|TRBJ1-1
TGCAGCGTATACGGGCCGGGGACTGAAGCTTTCTTT
CSVYGPGTEAFF
>.|TRBV4-1|TRBD2|TRBJ2-1
TGCGCCAGCAGCCAAGCGGGGGGAATAAGCGAGCAGTTCTTC
CASSQAGGISEQFF
>few|TRBV7-9|.|TRBJ2-5
TGTGCCAGCAGCTCCAGCAAAGATGGACAAGAGACCCAGTACTTC
CASSSSKDGQETQYF
>.|TRBV15|.|TRBJ2-7
TGTGCCACCAGCAGAGACTCGCCGGGGGACGAGCAGTACTTC
CATSRDSPGDEQYF
>few|TRBV11-3|TRBD1|TRBJ2-1
TGTGCCAGCAGCCCCCAGGGGGAAGGGTTCGATGAGCAGTTCTTC
CASSPQGEGFDEQFF
>many|TRBV10-3|TRBD1|TRBJ1-1
TGTGCCACAGGGACAGAACTTAACACTGAAGCTTTCTTT
CATGTELNTEAFF
>few|TRBV19|TRBD1|TRBJ1-1
TGTGCCAGTAGTACCACTAGGACAGGGGAGTGGACTGAAGCTTTCTTT
CASSTTRTGEWTEAFF
>.|TRBV10-3|.|TRBJ1-1
TGTGCCATCGGAGGCCCGGCAGGGTTGGACACTGAAGCTTTCTTT
CAIGGPAGLDTEAFF
>.|TRBV19|TRBD1|TRBJ1-2
TGTGCCAGTAGTATCGGACAGGGTCACTATGGCTACACCTTC
CASSIGQGHYGYTF
>few|TRBV29-1|.|TRBJ2-1
TGCAGCGTTGATTTTTGGGGTAATGAGCAGTTCTTC
CSVDFWGNEQFF
>.|TRBV10-3|TRBD1|TRBJ1-5
TGTGCCATCAGCCCAGGGACAGGGGATAGGCAGCCCCAGCATTTT
CAISPGTGDRQPQHF
>few|TRBV5-1|.|TRBJ2-7
TGCGCCAGCAGCTCCCACGGAACCTACGAGCAGTACTTC
CASSSHGTYEQYF
>.|TRBV4-2|.|TRBJ1-6
TGTGCCAGCAGCCATCCGAGGGGGGCCGATAATTCACCCCTCCACTTT
CASSHPRGADNSPLHF
>few|TRBV13|.|TRBJ1-5
TGTGCCAGCAGCTTAAGTCAGGGAGTAGGGCAGCCCCAGCATTTT
CASSLSQGVGQPQHF
>.|TRBV29-1|.|TRBJ1-2
TGCAGCGTCCTCGAGCTGGACAGACGCTATGGCTACACCTTC
CSVLELDRRYGYTF
>.|TRBV29-1|.|TRBJ2-5
TGCAGCGTTGAATGGAGGACCAAAGAGACCCAGTACTTC
CSVEWRTKETQYF
>.|TRBV5-1|TRBD1|TRBJ2-7
TGCGCCAGCAGCTTGGAGGGGACAGGGGGCCACGAGCAGTACTTC
CASSLEGTGGHEQYF
>once|TRBV27|.|TRBJ2-1
TGTGCCAGCAGTCCGCAGCCTCGGACAGTATGGTTCTTC
CASSPQPRTVWFF
>few|TRBV5-8|TRBD1|TRBJ2-1
TGTGCCAGCAGCCGCCACGACAGGGGATACAATGAGCAGTTCTTC
CASSRHDRGYNEQFF
>few|TRBV19|.|TRBJ1-1
TGTGCCAGTAGTCCGGTCACGAACACTGAAGCTTTCTTT
CASSPVTNTEAFF
>.|TRBV7-9|.|TRBJ2-2
TGTGCCAGCAGCCCGTGGGGGGCGATCACCGGGGAGCTGTTTTTT
CASSPWGAITGELFF
>few|TRBV6-6|TRBD1|TRBJ2-7
TGTGCCAGCAGTTCCCCGGCGGGACAGGGGACCTACGAGCAGTACTTC
CASSSPAGQGTYEQYF
>few|TRBV11-2|.|TRBJ2-1
TGTGCCAGCAGCTCCCTCCAGGGGAGCTACAATGAGCAGTTCTTC
CASSSLQGSYNEQFF
>few|TRBV30|TRBD1|TRBJ1-1
TGTGCCTGGGCTGGGTACTCCGGGACAGGAAGAACTGAAGCTTTCTTT
CAWAGYSGTGRTEAFF
>few|TRBV13|TRBD2|TRBJ2-3
TGTGCCAGCAGCTTAGGGGACGGGGGGGCCCCAGATACGCAGTATTTT
CASSLGDGGAPDTQYF
>few|TRBV5-1|.|TRBJ2-5
TGCGCCAGCAGTCCACTAACTATTCAAGAGACCCAGTACTTC
CASSPLTIQETQYF
>few|TRBV5-1|.|TRBJ1-1
TGCGCCAGCAGCTTCACGGGACCGGGCGGCGCTGAAGCTTTCTTT
CASSFTGPGGAEAFF